Shown below are 2 T cell receptor beta chains from a single sample sequenced in a study of CD8 T cells in Susac syndrome. The RNA, about 0.45 to 1 ug, was put through reverse transcription using random hexamers. From the immunoSEQ multiplex PCR reads, TCRdb called clonotypes with MiXCR, one entry per CDR3 protein. The repertoire holds about 120,000 distinct CDR3 sequences, with 85% to 95% as singletons. The sample comprised CD4+ T cells from PBMCs. These receptors originate from a human donor in good health.

The table lists this clonotype with a count of one. The gene calls are TRBV2 and TRBJ1-1; D call uncertain. Germline CDR1 reads SNHLY; CDR2 reads FYNNEI. This CDR3 region has 14 residues. Trimming stripped 6 bases from V and 3 bases from J, with 14 bases between. The CDR3 DNA is TGTGCCAGCAGCACTCTAGGTACGGACACTGAAGCTTTCTTT. Protein: CASSTLGTDTEAFF.

This chain connects TRBV4-2 to TRBJ2-2; TRBD2 matches at 8 bases. The CDR3 extends over 17 amino acids. The germline CDR1 and CDR2 sequences are LGHNA and YNFKEQ. J lost 0 bases, V lost 4 bases, and 7 bases had no gene match. CDR3 bases: TGTGCCAGCAGCCCGTCTACTAGCGGCACGAACACCGGGGAGCTGTTTTTT. Protein product: CASSPSTSGTNTGELFF.